What follows are 11 T cell receptor beta chains derived from one specimen sequenced in a study of blood T cell repertoires in COVID-19 (TCRdb year 2020). Library preparation was by the immunoSEQ multiplex PCR assay. Imported from immuneACCESS, the table was reduced by TCRdb to in-frame sequences with V and J called. These copies leave out some clones; in studies compared against another copy, an unresolved V gene accounts for under half, and the cause of the remainder is not known. The sample table holds around 100,000 clones, of which around 88% were seen once. The ten biggest clones cover about 5% of the sample. Source material: peripheral blood. All receptors come from a human donor in a cohort sampled during active COVID-19.

This clone was recorded only once. V usage is TRBV5-1 and J usage is TRBJ1-2, with D tentatively TRBD1 (6 bases). There are 13 residues in the CDR3. Trimming pared 0 bases from V and 7 bases from J, leaving 10 bases between. Germline V gene lookup returns CDR1 SGHRS and CDR2 YFSETQ. This CDR3 is CASSLDRARGYTF. The CDR3 bases are TGCGCCAGCAGCTTGGACAGGGCTCGTGGCTACACCTTC.

The chain has TRBV5-6 and TRBJ1-6, with D possibly matching TRBD1 (6 bases). V was cut by 0 bases and J by 10 bases, with 14 bases left in between. CDR1 SGHDT and CDR2 YYEEEE come from the germline V gene. The CDR3 extends over 15 amino acids. DNA for the CDR3: TGTGCCAGCAGCTTGGCCTGGGGGCTTGGATCACCCCTCCACTTT. Protein sequence: CASSLAWGLGSPLHF.

The chain recombines TRBV2 with TRBJ2-7; 9 bases line up with TRBD1. The CDR3 sequence is 13 residues long. V shed 6 bases, J shed 3 bases, and the junction held 3 bases outside the gene matches. The V gene's germline CDR1 is SNHLY and CDR2 FYNNEI. The CDR3 sequence: CASRGGQGYEQYF. CDR3 DNA sequence: TGTGCCAGCAGAGGGGGACAGGGCTACGAGCAGTACTTC.

V gene TRBV27 combines with J gene TRBJ2-7; a weak D match, TRBD2 (5 bases). The germline V and J ends were trimmed by 5 bases and 7 bases, with 21 bases remaining between them. Germline loops: CDR1 MNHEY, CDR2 SMNVEV (reference sequence). The CDR3 is 15 amino acids. The DNA for the CDR3 is TGTGCCAGCAGTCCCAGATCCCAGAGGGCCGGAGAGCAGTACTTC. This sequence encodes CASSPRSQRAGEQYF.

This chain uses TRBV11-2 with TRBJ2-7, with TRBD2 identical over 9 bases. CDR3 length equals 13 residues. With V trimmed by 4 bases and J by 5 bases, 3 bases remained unmatched. CDR1 is SGHAT and CDR2 is FQNNGV in the germline V gene. Here the CDR3 reads CASSSAGGNEQYF. The DNA of the CDR3 is TGTGCCAGCAGCTCCGCGGGGGGGAACGAGCAGTACTTC.

CDR3 amino acids: CASSLSLGRTGGTIYF. The CDR3 DNA sequence: TGTGCCAGCAGTTTATCGCTCGGTCGGACAGGGGGTACCATATATTTT. The rearrangement uses TRBV28 and TRBJ1-3; TRBD1 agrees at 10 bases. The germline V gene has CDR1 MDHEN and CDR2 SYDVKM. The CDR3 contains 16 residues. Unmatched junction bases numbered 10, after V lost 1 base and J lost 10 bases.

The chain is built from TRBV28 and TRBJ1-1; perhaps TRBD1 as D (6 bases). The germline V and J ends were trimmed by 7 bases and 8 bases, with 20 bases remaining between them. This CDR3 has 14 amino acids. Germline CDR1 is MDHEN and CDR2 is SYDVKM. CDR3 protein: CASTLIRGASEAFF. For the CDR3, the DNA is TGTGCCAGCACCCTCATTCGGGGGGCATCGGAAGCTTTCTTT.

The V and J genes are TRBV3-1 (or the pseudogene TRBV3-2) and TRBJ2-7, with 9 bases that match TRBD1. V lost 4 bases to trimming and J lost 0 bases; unmatched junction nucleotides: 7. The CDR3 has 16 residues. CDR1 is LGHDT and CDR2 is YNNKEL in the germline V gene (reference sequence). This CDR3 reads CASSPPPGQGSYEQYF. CDR3 sequence (DNA): TGTGCCAGCAGCCCCCCCCCGGGACAGGGCTCCTACGAGCAGTACTTC.

The V call is TRBV3-1 (or the pseudogene TRBV3-2), the J call TRBJ1-2; 7 bases map to TRBD1. There are 15 residues in the CDR3. Germline V gene lookup returns CDR1 LGHDT and CDR2 YNNKEL (reference sequence). V gave up 2 bases and J gave up 1 base; unmatched junction bases: 4. CDR3 loop: CASSQLQGGNYGYTF. CDR3 DNA sequence: TGTGCCAGCAGCCAATTGCAGGGGGGTAACTATGGCTACACCTTC.

The genes are TRBV5-1 and TRBJ2-2; a weak D match, TRBD1 (6 bases). Germline V gives CDR1 SGHRS, CDR2 YFSETQ. Trimming removed 3 bases from V and 3 bases from J, with 21 bases in between. The length of the CDR3 is 18 residues. The CDR3 loop reads CASSSSPTGGVDTGELFF. CDR3 DNA sequence: TGCGCCAGCAGCTCCTCTCCGACAGGCGGAGTTGACACCGGGGAGCTGTTTTTT.

Here the CDR3 reads CASSMTSGRDPSYEQYF. In DNA form, the CDR3 reads TGTGCCAGTAGTATGACTAGCGGGAGGGATCCTTCCTACGAGCAGTACTTC. The rearrangement joins TRBV19 to TRBJ2-7; 14 nucleotides line up with TRBD2. In germline, CDR1 is LNHDA, CDR2 SQIVND (reference sequence). The CDR3 extends over 17 amino acids. V lost 3 bases and J lost 1; bases outside the gene matches: 5.